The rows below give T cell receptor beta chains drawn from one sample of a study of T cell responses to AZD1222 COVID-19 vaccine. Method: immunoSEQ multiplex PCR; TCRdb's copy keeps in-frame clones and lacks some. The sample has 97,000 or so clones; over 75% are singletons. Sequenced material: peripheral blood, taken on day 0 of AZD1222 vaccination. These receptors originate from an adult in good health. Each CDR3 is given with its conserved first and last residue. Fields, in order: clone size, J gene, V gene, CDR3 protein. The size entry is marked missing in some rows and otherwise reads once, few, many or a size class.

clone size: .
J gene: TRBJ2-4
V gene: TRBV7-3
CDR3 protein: CASSSSGLAGENIQYF

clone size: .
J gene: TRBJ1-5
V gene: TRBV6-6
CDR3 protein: CASSYSGQQPQHF

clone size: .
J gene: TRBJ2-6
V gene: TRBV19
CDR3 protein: CASSVSGANVLTF

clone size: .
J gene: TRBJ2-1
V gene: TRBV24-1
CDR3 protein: CATSDSALAIYNEQFF

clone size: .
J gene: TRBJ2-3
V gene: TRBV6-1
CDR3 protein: CASSDPWGGSTDTQYF

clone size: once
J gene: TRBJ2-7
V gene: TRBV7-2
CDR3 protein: CASSLAGGPGEQYF

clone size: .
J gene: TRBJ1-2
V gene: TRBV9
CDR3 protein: CASSNSRDRGRSGYGYTF

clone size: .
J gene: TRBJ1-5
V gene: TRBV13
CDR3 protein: CASSLTTGGAQHF

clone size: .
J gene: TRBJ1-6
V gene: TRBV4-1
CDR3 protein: CASSRQGSSPLHF

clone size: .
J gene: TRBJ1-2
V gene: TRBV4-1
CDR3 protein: CASSQGSGPYGYTF

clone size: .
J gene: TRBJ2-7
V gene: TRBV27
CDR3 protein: CASSWTGSYEQYF

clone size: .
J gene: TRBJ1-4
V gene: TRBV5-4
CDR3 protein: CASSPDGPTDEKLFF

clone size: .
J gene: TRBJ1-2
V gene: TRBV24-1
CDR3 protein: CATSDPKGPTYGYTF

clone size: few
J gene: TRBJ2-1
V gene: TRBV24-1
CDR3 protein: CATSDLRTSNPPNEQFF

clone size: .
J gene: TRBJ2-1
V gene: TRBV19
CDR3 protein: CASSIDASGRRSSYNEQFF

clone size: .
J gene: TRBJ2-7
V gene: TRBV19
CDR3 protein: CASSIGGGQALYEQYF

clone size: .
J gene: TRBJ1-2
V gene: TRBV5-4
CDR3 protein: CASSLGQGLFYYGYTF

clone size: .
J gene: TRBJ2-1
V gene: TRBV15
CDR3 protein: CATAGRTYNEQFF

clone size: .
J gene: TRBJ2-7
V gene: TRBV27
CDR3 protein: CASTPVQGTYEQYF

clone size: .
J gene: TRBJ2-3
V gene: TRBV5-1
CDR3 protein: CASSLAGTLSTDTQYF

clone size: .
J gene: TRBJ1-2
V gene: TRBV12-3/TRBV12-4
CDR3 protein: CASSRDRRYGYTF

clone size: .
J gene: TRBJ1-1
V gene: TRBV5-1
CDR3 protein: CASSPHRGTNTEAFF

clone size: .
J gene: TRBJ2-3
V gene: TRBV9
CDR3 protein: CASSVGPSTDTQYF

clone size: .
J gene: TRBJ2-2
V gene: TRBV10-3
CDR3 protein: CAISQKGTASGELFF

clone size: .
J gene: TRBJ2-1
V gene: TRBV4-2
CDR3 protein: CASSQTSGYSYNEQFF

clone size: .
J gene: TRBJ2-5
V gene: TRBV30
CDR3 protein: CAWSRSGDGQTQYF

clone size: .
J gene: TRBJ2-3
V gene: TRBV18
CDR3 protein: CASSPATDTQYF

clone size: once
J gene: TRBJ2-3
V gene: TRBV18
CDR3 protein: CASSPPTRTDTQYF

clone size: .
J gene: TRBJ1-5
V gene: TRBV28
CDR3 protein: CASSFPTGLVSNQPQHF

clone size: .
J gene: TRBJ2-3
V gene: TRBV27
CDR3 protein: CASSLGAGGRGDTQYF

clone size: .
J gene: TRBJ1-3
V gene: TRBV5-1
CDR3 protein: CASEIQAKAAGNTIYF

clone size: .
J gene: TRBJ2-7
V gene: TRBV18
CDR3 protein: CASSPEGGLGSSEQYF

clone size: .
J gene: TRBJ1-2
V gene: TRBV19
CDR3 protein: CASTVQRGYGYTF

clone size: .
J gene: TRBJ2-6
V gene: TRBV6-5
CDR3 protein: CASSKQDSGANVLTF

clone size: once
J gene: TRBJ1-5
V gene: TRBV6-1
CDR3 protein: CASSEGIAPGQPQHF

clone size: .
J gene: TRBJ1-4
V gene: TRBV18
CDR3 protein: CASSSGTDLGEKLFF

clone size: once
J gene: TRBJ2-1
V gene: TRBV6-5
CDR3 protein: CASSYGGSSYNEQFF

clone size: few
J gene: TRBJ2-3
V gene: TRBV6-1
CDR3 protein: CASSEGRLEVDTQYF

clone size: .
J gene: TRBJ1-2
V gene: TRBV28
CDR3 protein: CASSLNSHYTF

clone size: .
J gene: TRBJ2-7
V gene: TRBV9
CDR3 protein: CASSVSGSTNEQYF